This T cell receptor beta chain derives from a study of blood T cell repertoires in COVID-19. Study information: The United States, Italy and Spain provided the acute and convalescent COVID-19 samples. T cells, B-cell-depleted T cells, or PBMCs supplied cDNA or gDNA.

Profiled with immunoSEQ multiplex PCR; TCRdb holds only in-frame clones, not every one. The sample yields about 76,000 clones, about 88% seen once. Patients in Seattle were enrolled during active infection, then followed longitudinally. The V gene lost 1 base and the J gene lost 0 bases, with 10 bases spanning the gap. The germline gives CDR1 LNHDA, CDR2 SQIVND (reference sequence). The CDR3 consists of 16 residues. The chain joins TRBV19 to TRBJ1-3, with D possibly TRBD1 on 5 matching bases. The TCR sequence derives from a man between 60 and 75 years old with COVID-19, enrolled during active disease. The sequenced sample consisted of peripheral blood. CDR3 sequence reads: CASSIGRGSSGNTIYF. The CDR3 bases are TGTGCCAGTAGTATAGGCCGGGGGAGCTCTGGAAACACCATATATTTT.